These 13 T cell receptor beta chains were sequenced from one sample in a study of post-analysis software for immune sequencing data. The study's findings and limits: TRBV5-6, TRBV5-1 and TRBV20-1 were among roughly 5 TRBV segments more frequent in patients than controls.

The TCR beta cDNA libraries carried unique molecular identifiers. TCRdb processed the PCR reads anew with MiXCR; each CDR3 protein has one entry. The table records hundreds of thousands of distinct CDR3 sequences, roughly 45% of them present only once. No cognate antigen is known for these TCRs. Material: blood. Receptors were obtained from a girl aged 10-17 years with multiple sclerosis.

The gene calls are TRBV12-3 or TRBV12-4 and TRBJ2-5; TRBD2 matches at 8 bases. Unmatched junction bases numbered 8, after V lost 6 bases and J lost 5 bases. There are 14 residues in the CDR3. CDR3: CASSVGLASETQYF. As DNA, the CDR3 is TGTGCCAGCAGCGTAGGACTAGCTTCCGAGACCCAGTACTTC.

This clonotype was found many times. The CDR3 protein is CASSSTTLGYTF. For the CDR3, the DNA is TGCGCCAGCAGCTCGACGACTTTGGGCTACACCTTC. The rearrangement joins TRBV5-1 to TRBJ1-2, with D uncertain. The CDR3 covers 12 residues. V lost 3 bases and J lost 8, with 11 bases in between. Germline V gene lookup returns CDR1 SGHRS and CDR2 YFSETQ. Based on the CDR3 plus reference TRBV5-1 and TRBJ1-2, the full variable domain is KAGVTQTPRYLIKTRGQQVTLSCSPISGHRSVSWYQQTPGQGLQFLFEYFSETQRNKGNFPGRFSGRQFSNSRSEMNVSTLELGDSALYLCASSSTTLGYTFGSGTRLTVV.

V gene TRBV20-1 combines with J gene TRBJ2-5; D is perhaps TRBD2 (5 bases). Germline V lookup: CDR1 DFQATT, CDR2 SNEGSKA (reference sequence). Trimming left V 6 bases short and J 4 bases short, with 21 bases between. The CDR3 is made up of 15 amino acids. CDR3 in amino acids: CSARRGGVPRETQYF. The DNA for the CDR3 is TGCAGTGCCAGGAGAGGAGGAGTCCCCCGAGAGACCCAGTACTTC.

V usage is TRBV3-1 and J usage is TRBJ2-3; 7 bases agree with TRBD1. J was trimmed by 3 bases and V by 1 base; bases with no gene match: 4. This CDR3 is built from 15 residues. Per the germline V gene, CDR1 is LGHDT and CDR2 is YNNKEL (reference sequence). CDR3 loop: CASSQGKGATDTQYF. The CDR3 DNA reads as TGTGCCAGCAGCCAAGGGAAGGGGGCGACAGATACGCAGTATTTT.

The CDR3, as DNA: TGCGCCAGCAGCCCCGGACAGGTCTCCGAGCAGTACTTC. Protein product: CASSPGQVSEQYF. The chain combines TRBV5-1 with TRBJ2-7; TRBD1 aligns across 7 bases. J gave up 6 bases and V 4 bases, and 7 bases lay outside the gene matches. Germline CDR1 reads SGHRS; CDR2 reads YFSETQ. CDR3 length: 13 residues.

This clonotype occurred once. CDR3 sequence: CATSDPTGVELFF. Here the CDR3 DNA reads TGTGCCACCAGTGACCCGACAGGGGTTGAACTGTTTTTT. The rearrangement uses TRBV24-1 and TRBJ1-4; 8 nucleotides agree with TRBD1. After removal of 4 bases from V and 12 bases from J, the junction contained 6 bases not matched to a gene. CDR1 and CDR2 from the germline V gene are KGHDR and SFDVKD. This CDR3 has 13 amino acids.

J is TRBJ2-3 and V is TRBV7-9; TRBD2 matches 7 bases. The CDR3 runs 16 residues. In germline, CDR1 is SEHNR, CDR2 FQNEAQ (reference sequence). V lost 8 bases, J lost 0 bases, and 11 bases stayed unmatched. CDR3 nucleotides: TGTGCCAGCGTACCTCCTAGCGGTAGGAGCACAGATACGCAGTATTTT. Protein product: CASVPPSGRSTDTQYF.

The chain uses TRBV28 and TRBJ2-2; 11 bases agree with TRBD1. The CDR3 loop spans 17 amino acids. The J segment lost 2 bases and the V segment lost 6 bases, leaving 8 bases of the junction unmatched. Germline loops: CDR1 MDHEN, CDR2 SYDVKM. The CDR3 nucleotides are TGTGCCAGCAGCCAGGGGACAGGGGGAGAAAACACCGGGGAGCTGTTTTTT. It translates to CASSQGTGGENTGELFF. Drawing the rest from reference TRBV28 and TRBJ2-2, the complete variable domain is DVKVTQSSRYLVKRTGEKVFLECVQDMDHENMFWYRQDPGLGLRLIYFSYDVKMKEKGDIPEGYSVSREKKERFSLILESASTNQTSMYLCASSQGTGGENTGELFFGEGSRLTVL.

This clonotype was observed a handful of times. The chain combines TRBV20-1 with TRBJ2-5, with D possibly being TRBD1 (5 bases). In germline, CDR1 is DFQATT, CDR2 SNEGSKA (reference sequence). V was pared by 1 base and J by 5 bases, with 20 bases between. This CDR3 has 16 amino acids. CDR3 nucleotides: TGCAGTGCTAGAGGTCAGGGAAAGGTTATAGAGGAGACCCAGTACTTC. This encodes CSARGQGKVIEETQYF.

This chain connects TRBV20-1 to TRBJ2-5, with D perhaps TRBD1 (5 bases). The CDR3 is 13 residues long. CDR1 is DFQATT and CDR2 is SNEGSKA in the germline V gene (reference sequence). Trimming stripped 1 base from V and 4 bases from J, with 10 bases between. In nucleotides, the CDR3 is TGCAGTGCTAGAGCCGGCAGGGTAGAGACCCAGTACTTC. Protein sequence: CSARAGRVETQYF.

The J gene is TRBJ2-3, the V gene TRBV7-2; 14 bases line up with TRBD2. The CDR3 has 16 amino acids. V gave up 3 bases and J gave up 1 base; unmatched junction bases: 0. Germline V CDR1 and CDR2: SGHTA, FQGNSA. DNA for the CDR3: TGTGCCAGCAGCTTGGGACTAGCGGGGGGCACAGATACGCAGTATTTT. It encodes CASSLGLAGGTDTQYF.

This clonotype has just a few counts. The chain uses TRBV20-1 and TRBJ1-1, with D possibly matching TRBD1 (5 bases). Germline V gives CDR1 DFQATT, CDR2 SNEGSKA (reference sequence). The CDR3 spans 14 residues. V was shortened by 3 bases and J by 3 bases, with 14 bases between the two germline ends. The CDR3 DNA sequence: TGCAGTGCTAGGATGTCAGGGTCGGACACTGAAGCTTTCTTT. Its protein is CSARMSGSDTEAFF.

This chain joins TRBV12-3 or TRBV12-4 and TRBJ1-2; a possible D gene is TRBD1 (5 bases). V was shortened by 1 base and J by 7 bases, with 10 bases between the two germline ends. This CDR3 contains 13 residues. The CDR3 here is CASSLDGGVGYTF. The CDR3 coding sequence is TGTGCCAGCAGTTTAGACGGGGGTGTTGGCTACACCTTC.